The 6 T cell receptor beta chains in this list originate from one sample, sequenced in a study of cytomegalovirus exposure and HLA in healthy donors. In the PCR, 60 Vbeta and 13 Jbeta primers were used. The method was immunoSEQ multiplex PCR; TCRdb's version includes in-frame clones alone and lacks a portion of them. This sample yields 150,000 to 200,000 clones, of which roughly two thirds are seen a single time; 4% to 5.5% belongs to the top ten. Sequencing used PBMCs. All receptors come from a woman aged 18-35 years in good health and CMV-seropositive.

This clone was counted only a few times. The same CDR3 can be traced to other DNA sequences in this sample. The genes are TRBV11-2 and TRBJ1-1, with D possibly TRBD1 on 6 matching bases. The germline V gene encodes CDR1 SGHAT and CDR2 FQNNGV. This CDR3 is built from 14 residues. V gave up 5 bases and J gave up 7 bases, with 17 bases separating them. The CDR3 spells CASSRGGTGFEAFF. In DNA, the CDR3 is TGTGCCAGCAGCAGAGGGGGAACAGGGTTTGAAGCTTTCTTT.

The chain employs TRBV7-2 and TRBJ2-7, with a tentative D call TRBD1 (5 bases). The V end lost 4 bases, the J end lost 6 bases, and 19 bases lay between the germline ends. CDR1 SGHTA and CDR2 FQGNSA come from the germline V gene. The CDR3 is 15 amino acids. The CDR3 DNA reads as TGTGCCAGCAGCTACTTAGGGGCTAGTGAAATCGAGCAGTACTTC. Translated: CASSYLGASEIEQYF. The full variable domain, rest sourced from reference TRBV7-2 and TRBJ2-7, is GAGVSQSPSNKVTEKGKDVELRCDPISGHTALYWYRQSLGQGLEFLIYFQGNSAPDKSGLPSDRFSAERTGGSVSTLTIQRTQQEDSAVYLCASSYLGASEIEQYFGPGTRLTVT.

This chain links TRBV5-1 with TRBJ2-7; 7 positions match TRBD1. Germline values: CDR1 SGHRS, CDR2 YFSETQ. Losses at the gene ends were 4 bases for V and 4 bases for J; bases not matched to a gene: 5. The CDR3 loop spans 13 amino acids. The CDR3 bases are TGCGCCAGCAGCCCCGACAGGGAATACGAGCAGTACTTC. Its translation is CASSPDREYEQYF.

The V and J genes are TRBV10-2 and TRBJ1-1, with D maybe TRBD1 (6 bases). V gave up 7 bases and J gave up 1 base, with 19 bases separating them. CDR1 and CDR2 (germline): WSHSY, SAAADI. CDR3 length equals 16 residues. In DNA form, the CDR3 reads TGCGCCAGCATCCGCATCCCGACAGGAGCGAACACTGAAGCTTTCTTT. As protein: CASIRIPTGANTEAFF.

The DNA for the CDR3 is TGCAGCGTTGGAGGACTAGCGGGCTTTTCCACCTACAATGAGCAGTTCTTC. Translation: CSVGGLAGFSTYNEQFF. The chain carries TRBV29-1 and TRBJ2-1, with TRBD2 identical over 11 bases. Trimming cost V 4 bases and J 2 bases; bases outside gene matches: 10. The CDR3 spans 17 residues. Germline V gene lookup returns CDR1 SQVTM and CDR2 ANQGSEA.

DNA of the CDR3: TGTGCCAGCAGTATTGACACCCTCTATGGCTACACCTTC. Translating gives CASSIDTLYGYTF. The chain carries TRBV6-6 and TRBJ1-2; D uncertain. CDR3 length equals 13 residues. Trimming shortened V by 5 bases and J by 4 bases, and 11 bases separated the two germline ends. Germline loops: CDR1 MNHNY, CDR2 SVGAGI (reference sequence).